The clone carrying this T cell receptor beta chain was seen many times. Documented time point: patch test 1, 2 weeks after DPC sensitization. Treatment in this sample: therapeutic diphenylcyclopropenone sensitization with weekly scalp DPC. The study enrolled 18 to 70-year-old alopecia patients suitable for DPC. This entry belongs to a study of human T cells and chemical hapten exposure. Study background: Minor pooled library volume differences mainly drove per-sample TCR yield variation.

The CDR3 covers 17 residues. The junction had 13 bases not matched to a gene; V was cut back by 5 bases and J by 3 bases. CDR1 and CDR2 from the germline V gene are MNHEY and SMNVEV (reference sequence). Library preparation tagged each individual cDNA molecule with a unique molecular identifier. TCRdb passed the RACE reads through MiXCR, listing each CDR3 protein once. Here the sample spans fewer than 400,000 distinct CDR3 sequences, 5.5% to 8% being singletons. This TCR came from a woman under 30 with alopecia areata. Some clones in this sample may be carry-over from other donors' samples. Sequences were derived from whole blood, sampled in connection with sensitization to the hapten diphenylcyclopropenone (DPC). The chain couples TRBV27 to TRBJ2-4; 7 bases fit TRBD1. CDR3 DNA: TGTGCCAGCAGTCCAATCACAGGGGCCCGAGACAAAAACATTCAGTACTTC. Translating it yields CASSPITGARDKNIQYF.